This T cell receptor beta chain stems from a study of shared clonotypes between healthy human individuals. The CDR3 consists of 13 residues. Germline V gene lookup returns CDR1 SGHDT and CDR2 YYEEEE. Trimming removed 0 bases at V and 5 bases at J, with 9 bases between. Per sorted-subset replicate PCR, input was 150 to 250 ng DNA, representing some 30,000 T cell genomes. The data were produced by immunoSEQ multiplex PCR, yet TCRdb's version contains in-frame clones alone and is incomplete. The table records about 2 million clones, about 95% of them present only once. Terminally differentiated effector memory CD45RA+ cells were excluded by CCR7 positive selection of CD45RO-negative cells.

The TCR originated in a man aged 18-30 years in good health. The sequenced material came from naive CD8+ T cells sorted from blood. The chain couples TRBV5-6 to TRBJ2-7, with D perhaps matching TRBD1 or TRBD2 (6 bases each). The CDR3 loop is CASSLVGGHEQYF. CDR3 nucleotides: TGTGCCAGCAGCTTGGTAGGGGGGCACGAGCAGTACTTC.